These T cell receptor beta chains were read from a single sample in a study of blood T cells in healthy people across ages. TCRdb passed the 5' RACE reads through MiXCR, listing each CDR3 protein once. The sample carries hundreds of thousands of distinct CDR3 sequences, under 45% recorded once. The sequencing sample was made of blood. The receptor source for this set is a man aged 55 to 70 in good health. CDR3s include the opening cysteine and the closing phenylalanine or tryptophan. D genes are given only for firm matches. Expanded clones are given a class, and other clones once, few, many or no size at all.

j_call v_call clone_size d_call cdr3_nt cdr3_aa
TRBJ2-3 TRBV7-3 - - TGTGCCAGCAGCATTGGGACTTTTATGACAGATACGCAGTATTTT CASSIGTFMTDTQYF
TRBJ2-5 TRBV20-1 few TRBD2 TGCAGTGCTGCCCTAGCGGGGAACCCGCAAGAGACCCAGTACTTC CSAALAGNPQETQYF
TRBJ2-7 TRBV7-2 - - TGTGCCAGCAGACCCGGAACAAGCTACGAGCAGTACTTC CASRPGTSYEQYF
TRBJ2-3 TRBV20-1 - TRBD2 TGCAGTGCTAGGGGTGGGGGGGAGACAGATACGCAGTATTTT CSARGGGETDTQYF
TRBJ2-1 TRBV5-1 few TRBD1 TGCGCCAGCAGCTCCAACAGACAGGGGCGGTCCTACAATGAGCAGTTCTTC CASSSNRQGRSYNEQFF
TRBJ2-3 TRBV12-3/TRBV12-4 few - TGTGCCAGCAGATTATGGTCAGATACGCAGTATTTT CASRLWSDTQYF
TRBJ2-5 TRBV5-1 - - TGCGCCAGCAGCTTGGGGACAGATCGGCGGTACTTC CASSLGTDRRYF
TRBJ2-7 TRBV20-1 - - TGCAGTGCTAGTGGTGCTACAGGGCATTCCTACGAGCAGTACTTC CSASGATGHSYEQYF
TRBJ2-4 TRBV9 - TRBD1 TGTGCCAGCAGCGGCCGGGACAGGGGCAACATTCAGTACTTC CASSGRDRGNIQYF
TRBJ2-7 TRBV29-1 few TRBD1 TGCAGCGTTGAGCTGACAGGGAAGATGTACGAGCAGTACTTC CSVELTGKMYEQYF
TRBJ2-5 TRBV7-2 few - TGTGCCAGCAGGAAGGAGGGACAGCTAAGGGGAGAGACCCAGTACTTC CASRKEGQLRGETQYF
TRBJ2-3 TRBV27 few - TGTGCCAGCAACCACTGGAGCTCATTCTCAGATACGCAGTATTTT CASNHWSSFSDTQYF
TRBJ2-5 TRBV18 - - TGTGCCAGCTCACCAGGGCGCAGGGGACGTCAAGAGACCCAGTACTTC CASSPGRRGRQETQYF
TRBJ2-3 TRBV5-1 - - TGCGCCAGCAGCCAGGGGACTACACCCACAGATACGCAGTATTTT CASSQGTTPTDTQYF
TRBJ2-7 TRBV10-3 - TRBD1 TGTGCCATCAGTGAACCCGGGACAGGTTCATCCTACGAGCAGTACTTC CAISEPGTGSSYEQYF
TRBJ1-2 TRBV7-2 few - TGTGCCAGCTCCCTAGGCTTGCAGGGTAATGGCTACACCTTC CASSLGLQGNGYTF
TRBJ2-7 TRBV28 few TRBD1 TGTGCCAGCAGTTTGTTCCGGGACAGGGGAATCAACGAGCAGTACTTC CASSLFRDRGINEQYF
TRBJ2-5 TRBV7-9 few TRBD2 TGTGCCAGCAGCTTAGCGCGGGGGGGGGCCGCAGAGACCCAGTACTTC CASSLARGGAAETQYF
TRBJ1-2 TRBV30 few - TGTGCCTGGAGCCCCGGGACTGCTATTTATGGCTACACCTTC CAWSPGTAIYGYTF
TRBJ1-6 TRBV4-3 - - TGCGCCAGCAGCCAAGATTTGATCAGAGTATATAATTCACCCCTCCACTTT CASSQDLIRVYNSPLHF
TRBJ2-1 TRBV6-5 - - TGTGCCAGCAGGTATGAGGCGTCTTCCTACAATGAGCAGTTCTTC CASRYEASSYNEQFF
TRBJ1-2 TRBV13 few - TGTGCCAGCAGAAAAATGGGGGGCTATGGCTACACCTTC CASRKMGGYGYTF
TRBJ2-6 TRBV7-2 many - TGTGCCAGCAGTTTAGGATTATCTGGGGCCAACGTCCTGACTTTC CASSLGLSGANVLTF
TRBJ1-2 TRBV20-1 few - TGCAGTGCCCGTACCCGGACTGATTATGGCTACACCTTC CSARTRTDYGYTF
TRBJ1-2 TRBV6-6 - - TGTGCCAGCAGTTACTCGATAGTGACCCTACCTAACTATGGCTACACCTTC CASSYSIVTLPNYGYTF
TRBJ2-7 TRBV21-1 - - TGTGCCAGCAGCACCGCCCCGACAGGGCGACCGTACGAGCAGTACTTC CASSTAPTGRPYEQYF
TRBJ2-7 TRBV10-3 few TRBD1 TGTGCCATCAGTGAGCCAGACAGGGGGGGCAGCTCCTACGAGCAGTACTTC CAISEPDRGGSSYEQYF
TRBJ2-1 TRBV7-9 - - TGTGCCAGCACCGGGACACCATACAATGAGCAGTTCTTC CASTGTPYNEQFF
TRBJ2-5 TRBV20-1 once TRBD2 TGCAGTGCTAGAGATCTTCGAGGGCTAGCGGGGGGAGAGACCCAGTACTTC CSARDLRGLAGGETQYF
TRBJ2-1 TRBV20-1 - TRBD2 TGCAGTGCTCGACTAGCGGGGAAATACAATGAGCAGTTCTTC CSARLAGKYNEQFF
TRBJ2-5 TRBV21-1 once - TGTGCCAGCAGCTACGGGTCGACTGGAGAGACCCAGTACTTC CASSYGSTGETQYF
TRBJ2-3 TRBV7-2 - TRBD1 TGTGCCAGCAGCCCGGGACAGGGGACCCTGCTTGTTACGCAGTATTTT CASSPGQGTLLVTQYF
TRBJ1-1 TRBV5-1 few - TGTGCCAGCAGCTTAGTTGGTGGGGACACTGAAGCTTTCTTT CASSLVGGDTEAFF
TRBJ2-2 TRBV2 - - TGTGCCAGCAGCGAGGGAGCCACGAACACCGGGGAGCTGTTTTTT CASSEGATNTGELFF
TRBJ2-3 TRBV24-1 few - TGTGCCACCAGTGATTCATCAGATACGCAGTATTTT CATSDSSDTQYF
TRBJ2-4 TRBV6-5 few TRBD1 TGTGCCAGCCGAGACAGGGGGATAAACATTCAGTACTTC CASRDRGINIQYF
TRBJ2-1 TRBV6-2/TRBV6-3 few TRBD1 TGTGCCAGCAGTTACGTGACAGGGTGGGGGAGCTCCTACAATGAGCAGTTCTTC CASSYVTGWGSSYNEQFF
TRBJ2-6 TRBV3-1 - - TGTGCCAGCGGGAAACATGGGGCAAACTCTGGGGCCAACGTCCTGACTTTC CASGKHGANSGANVLTF
TRBJ2-3 TRBV3-1 - TRBD2 TGTGCCAGCAGCCAAGCCCCGACTAGCAAGGATACGCAGTATTTT CASSQAPTSKDTQYF
TRBJ2-7 TRBV3-1 - - TGTGCCAGCAGCCGGAGTAGCCTCAGCTCCTACGAGCAGTACTTC CASSRSSLSSYEQYF